This T cell receptor beta chain was identified in a study of T cell responses to AZD1222 COVID-19 vaccine. The table lists this clone with a few counts. The antigen remains undetermined. Whole-study findings and limits: Nearly half of spike-specific TCRs reportedly go after variant regions that carry no mutations. Following two doses of AZD1222, Spike-specific TCR breadth and depth rose. Only after the peak T cell response were repertoires sampled.

CDR1 is SGHRS and CDR2 is YFSETQ in the germline V gene. The CDR3 loop spans 18 amino acids. V gave up 2 bases and J gave up 2 bases; unmatched junction bases: 10. Assay used: immunoSEQ multiplex PCR; TCRdb lists only in-frame clones, some missing. Of 95,000 to 130,000 clones in the sample, around 90% are singletons; the top ten hold approximately 10%. This clonotype originated in an adult in good health. Specimen: peripheral blood, collected on day 0 of AZD1222 vaccination. The J gene is TRBJ2-1, the V gene TRBV5-1; TRBD2 agrees at 10 bases. The CDR3 protein is CASSLRLAGQGTYNEQFF. DNA of the CDR3: TGCGCCAGCAGCTTACGACTAGCGGGTCAGGGTACCTACAATGAGCAGTTCTTC.